Listed below are T cell receptor beta chains from one sample, sequenced in a study of blood T cell repertoires in COVID-19. Assay used: immunoSEQ multiplex PCR; TCRdb lists only in-frame clones, some missing. The data hold 150,000 to 200,000 clones, with roughly 79% observed a single time. Sequenced material: peripheral blood. These receptors all stem from a woman of 80 years or more with COVID-19, enrolled during active disease. Each CDR3 is given with its conserved first and last residue. A D gene is named only where the DNA matches it firmly. The size field is filled for only some rows; it gives once, few, many or a size class.

j_call: TRBJ2-7; d_call: -; clone_size: few; v_call: TRBV5-1; cdr3_nt: TGCGCCAGCAGCTTGGGGGGAGAGGGCGAGCAGTACTTC; cdr3_aa: CASSLGGEGEQYF
j_call: TRBJ1-2; d_call: -; clone_size: -; v_call: TRBV7-2; cdr3_nt: TGTGCCAGCAGCTCAGCCGGAGGCCCCTATGGCTACACCTTC; cdr3_aa: CASSSAGGPYGYTF
j_call: TRBJ2-7; d_call: -; clone_size: -; v_call: TRBV5-5; cdr3_nt: TGTGCCAGCAGCTTGCCTAGGACCTACGAGCAGTACTTC; cdr3_aa: CASSLPRTYEQYF
j_call: TRBJ2-5; d_call: TRBD2; clone_size: -; v_call: TRBV6-5; cdr3_nt: TGTGCCAGCAGCCCCAATAGCGGGAGCAGTGAGACCCAGTACTTC; cdr3_aa: CASSPNSGSSETQYF
j_call: TRBJ1-2; d_call: TRBD1; clone_size: once; v_call: TRBV18; cdr3_nt: TGTGCCGGCTCAGGACAGGGGGCGAGTGGCTACACCTTC; cdr3_aa: CAGSGQGASGYTF
j_call: TRBJ2-7; d_call: TRBD1; clone_size: -; v_call: TRBV5-8; cdr3_nt: TGTGCCAGCAGGGGACAGGGAAACTACGAGCAGTACTTC; cdr3_aa: CASRGQGNYEQYF
j_call: TRBJ2-6; d_call: -; clone_size: -; v_call: TRBV7-8; cdr3_nt: TGTGCCAGCAGCCACAGGGTAGGCGAGGCCAACGTCCTGACTTTC; cdr3_aa: CASSHRVGEANVLTF
j_call: TRBJ2-3; d_call: TRBD2; clone_size: -; v_call: TRBV2; cdr3_nt: TGTGCCAGCAATGTGCGGGAGTTAGCAGATACGCAGTATTTT; cdr3_aa: CASNVRELADTQYF
j_call: TRBJ1-5; d_call: -; clone_size: few; v_call: TRBV6-1; cdr3_nt: TGTGCCAGCAGTGACAGGAATTATCAGCCCCAGCATTTT; cdr3_aa: CASSDRNYQPQHF
j_call: TRBJ2-7; d_call: TRBD1; clone_size: -; v_call: TRBV28; cdr3_nt: TGTGCCAGCAGCCCAGCCTCCCGACAGGGTTCCTACGAGCAGTACTTC; cdr3_aa: CASSPASRQGSYEQYF
j_call: TRBJ2-2; d_call: -; clone_size: -; v_call: TRBV12-3/TRBV12-4; cdr3_nt: TGTGCCAGCCGGGGCACCGGGGAGCTGTTTTTT; cdr3_aa: CASRGTGELFF
j_call: TRBJ1-1; d_call: -; clone_size: -; v_call: TRBV18; cdr3_nt: TGTGCCAGCTCACCGACACTGAACACTGAAGCTTTCTTT; cdr3_aa: CASSPTLNTEAFF
j_call: TRBJ1-6; d_call: -; clone_size: once; v_call: TRBV6-5; cdr3_nt: TGTGCCAGCAGTTTGGAGACAGCTAATTCACCCCTCCACTTT; cdr3_aa: CASSLETANSPLHF
j_call: TRBJ2-1; d_call: TRBD2; clone_size: -; v_call: TRBV3-1/TRBV3-2; cdr3_nt: TGTGCCAGCAGCAAAAGTCTAGCGGGGGGGTCTCTTGAGCAGTTCTTC; cdr3_aa: CASSKSLAGGSLEQFF
j_call: TRBJ1-1; d_call: -; clone_size: -; v_call: TRBV15; cdr3_nt: TGTGCCACCAGCAGAGATGGCACGAACACTGAAGCTTTCTTT; cdr3_aa: CATSRDGTNTEAFF
j_call: TRBJ2-7; d_call: TRBD1; clone_size: -; v_call: TRBV2; cdr3_nt: TGTGCCAGCAACCCGACCGTGGGACAGTCCCACGAGCAGTACTTC; cdr3_aa: CASNPTVGQSHEQYF
j_call: TRBJ1-1; d_call: -; clone_size: -; v_call: TRBV12-3/TRBV12-4; cdr3_nt: TGTGCCAGCAGCTATGGACAGCCTGAAGCTTTCTTT; cdr3_aa: CASSYGQPEAFF
j_call: TRBJ2-7; d_call: -; clone_size: -; v_call: TRBV7-9; cdr3_nt: TGTGCCAGCTCGGCAGGGACCTACGAGCAGTACTTC; cdr3_aa: CASSAGTYEQYF
j_call: TRBJ2-2; d_call: -; clone_size: -; v_call: TRBV7-6; cdr3_nt: TGTGCCAGCAGCCAACGTCAGGGGGGCGACACCGGGGAGCTGTTTTTT; cdr3_aa: CASSQRQGGDTGELFF
j_call: TRBJ2-5; d_call: TRBD2; clone_size: -; v_call: TRBV4-3; cdr3_nt: TGCGCCAGCAGCCAAGGGGTAGCGGGGCACGGGCTTGGAGAGACCCAGTACTTC; cdr3_aa: CASSQGVAGHGLGETQYF
j_call: TRBJ2-5; d_call: -; clone_size: -; v_call: TRBV10-3; cdr3_nt: TGTGCCATGGGCGAGGAGACCCAGTACTTC; cdr3_aa: CAMGEETQYF
j_call: TRBJ1-2; d_call: -; clone_size: -; v_call: TRBV27; cdr3_nt: TGTGCCAGCAGTTTATCGGTTCTATCTGGCTACACCTTC; cdr3_aa: CASSLSVLSGYTF
j_call: TRBJ1-5; d_call: -; clone_size: -; v_call: TRBV25-1; cdr3_nt: TGTGCCAGCAGTTCCTTATGGGGGGGCCGGGGCAATCAGCCCCAGCATTTT; cdr3_aa: CASSSLWGGRGNQPQHF
j_call: TRBJ1-2; d_call: TRBD1; clone_size: -; v_call: TRBV7-2; cdr3_nt: TGTGCCAGCAGCTTAGCGCTAATTATGGGGACAGGGAACTATGGCTACACCTTC; cdr3_aa: CASSLALIMGTGNYGYTF
j_call: TRBJ1-2; d_call: TRBD1; clone_size: -; v_call: TRBV6-2/TRBV6-3; cdr3_nt: TGTGCCAGCAGTAACCGGGACAGGGGGAATGGCTACACCTTC; cdr3_aa: CASSNRDRGNGYTF
j_call: TRBJ2-3; d_call: TRBD2; clone_size: -; v_call: TRBV18; cdr3_nt: TGTGCCAGCTCACCCCCACTCGGACTAGCGGCAGATACGCAGTATTTT; cdr3_aa: CASSPPLGLAADTQYF
j_call: TRBJ1-3; d_call: -; clone_size: -; v_call: TRBV3-1/TRBV3-2; cdr3_nt: TGTGCCAGCAGCTACACGGGGGGGTCGTTTGGAAACACCATATATTTT; cdr3_aa: CASSYTGGSFGNTIYF
j_call: TRBJ2-1; d_call: -; clone_size: -; v_call: TRBV11-3; cdr3_nt: TGTGCCAGCAGCTTACTTCAGGGGCCAGGTGAGCAGTTCTTC; cdr3_aa: CASSLLQGPGEQFF
j_call: TRBJ1-2; d_call: TRBD1; clone_size: -; v_call: TRBV7-9; cdr3_nt: TGTGCCAGCAGCCGACAGGGAACCGGGACAGGAGTCTATGGCTACACCTTC; cdr3_aa: CASSRQGTGTGVYGYTF
j_call: TRBJ1-4; d_call: -; clone_size: -; v_call: TRBV25-1; cdr3_nt: TGTGCCAGCAGTGACTCCCAGGGGATGCGTGAAAAACTGTTTTTT; cdr3_aa: CASSDSQGMREKLFF
j_call: TRBJ1-2; d_call: TRBD1; clone_size: -; v_call: TRBV6-2/TRBV6-3; cdr3_nt: TGTGCCAGCAGTGCAGGGGGGTATGGCTACACCTTC; cdr3_aa: CASSAGGYGYTF
j_call: TRBJ1-2; d_call: -; clone_size: -; v_call: TRBV3-1/TRBV3-2; cdr3_nt: TGTGCCAGCAGCCAAGAGGGCAGTGGGGGCCGTTACACCTTC; cdr3_aa: CASSQEGSGGRYTF
j_call: TRBJ2-3; d_call: -; clone_size: once; v_call: TRBV10-3; cdr3_nt: TGTGCCACCAAGGAGGGCACAGATACGCAGTATTTT; cdr3_aa: CATKEGTDTQYF
j_call: TRBJ2-7; d_call: -; clone_size: -; v_call: TRBV7-8; cdr3_nt: TGTGCCAGCAGCTTAGCGGTCGAGAGCTCCTACGAGCAGTACTTC; cdr3_aa: CASSLAVESSYEQYF
j_call: TRBJ2-2; d_call: -; clone_size: -; v_call: TRBV19; cdr3_nt: TGTGCCAGTAGTCCAGGGGACCCCGGGGAGCTGTTTTTT; cdr3_aa: CASSPGDPGELFF
j_call: TRBJ1-1; d_call: TRBD1; clone_size: -; v_call: TRBV29-1; cdr3_nt: TGCAGCGTAAGGACAGGAGGGAACACTGAAGCTTTCTTT; cdr3_aa: CSVRTGGNTEAFF
j_call: TRBJ1-5; d_call: -; clone_size: few; v_call: TRBV12-3/TRBV12-4; cdr3_nt: TGTGCCAGCAGGCAGGGGTGGGGTCAGCCCCAGCATTTT; cdr3_aa: CASRQGWGQPQHF
j_call: TRBJ2-3; d_call: TRBD2; clone_size: -; v_call: TRBV27; cdr3_nt: TGTGCCAGCAGTTCGAGGCTAGCGGGAGGGCTTACGCAGTATTTT; cdr3_aa: CASSSRLAGGLTQYF
j_call: TRBJ2-3; d_call: -; clone_size: -; v_call: TRBV2; cdr3_nt: TGTGCCAGCAGTACCCCATCAGGCGCAGATACGCAGTATTTT; cdr3_aa: CASSTPSGADTQYF
j_call: TRBJ1-1; d_call: -; clone_size: -; v_call: TRBV5-1; cdr3_nt: TGCGCCAGCAGCTTGGCCAGGACAGATCTCACTGAAGCTTTCTTT; cdr3_aa: CASSLARTDLTEAFF